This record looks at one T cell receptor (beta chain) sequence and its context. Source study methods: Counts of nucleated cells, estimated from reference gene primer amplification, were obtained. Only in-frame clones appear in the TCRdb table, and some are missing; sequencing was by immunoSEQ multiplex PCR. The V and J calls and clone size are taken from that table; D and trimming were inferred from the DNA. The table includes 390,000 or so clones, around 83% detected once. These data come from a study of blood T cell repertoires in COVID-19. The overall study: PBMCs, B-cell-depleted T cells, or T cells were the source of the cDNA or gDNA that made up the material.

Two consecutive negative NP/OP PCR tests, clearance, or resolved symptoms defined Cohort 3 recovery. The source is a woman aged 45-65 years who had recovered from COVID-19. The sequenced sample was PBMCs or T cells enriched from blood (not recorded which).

In DNA form, the CDR3 reads TGTGCCAGCAGCTTACTCCCCACCGGGGATGGCTACACCTTC. Its translation is CASSLLPTGDGYTF. This rearrangement joins TRBV11-3 to TRBJ1-2, with D unclear. Trimming removed 2 bases at V and 6 bases at J, with 13 bases between. Germline V gene lookup returns CDR1 SGHNT and CDR2 YENEEA. The CDR3 loop spans 14 amino acids. Using reference TRBV11-3 and TRBJ1-2 for the parts outside the CDR3, the full variable domain is EAGVVQSPRYKIIEKKQPVAFWCNPISGHNTLYWYLQNLGQGPELLIRYENEEAVDDSQLPKDRFSAERLKGVDSTLKIQPAELGDSAVYLCASSLLPTGDGYTFGSGTRLTVV.